The rows below give T cell receptor beta chains drawn from one sample of a study of vaccination and CD4 T cells after COVID-19. Their target antigens are unknown. TCRdb recomputed calls from the PCR reads with MiXCR, one row per CDR3 protein. This sample has under 30,000 distinct CDR3 sequences; over 30% occur once, and the top ten carry about 3.2%. This material consisted of CD4+ T cells from blood, cultured in vitro, taken about 7 months after SARS-CoV-2 vaccination. The receptors come from a human donor who had recovered from COVID-19. Both conserved end residues are part of each CDR3. D genes are given only for firm matches. Some rows mark clone size as missing; the rest say once, few, many or name a class of expanded clone.

D	V	J	size	DNA	CDR3
.	TRBV18	TRBJ2-3	.	TGTGCCAGCTCATCGGGGACCCCCCGGGATACGCAGTATTTT	CASSSGTPRDTQYF
TRBD1	TRBV20-1	TRBJ1-1	.	TGCAGTGCTAGCGGGACAGGGGTCACTGAAGCTTTCTTT	CSASGTGVTEAFF
.	TRBV6-4	TRBJ1-2	.	TGTGCCAGCGGTGAGCAGGGCGGCGTGAGCTATGGCTACACCTTC	CASGEQGGVSYGYTF
.	TRBV20-1	TRBJ2-2	.	TGCAGTGCTAGACTCTGGCGGGACCAGAACACCGGGGAGCTGTTTTTT	CSARLWRDQNTGELFF
TRBD2	TRBV19	TRBJ2-5	.	TGTGCCAGTTCGTTTTCCCTCCCGGGACTAGAGCAGGAGACCCAGTACTTC	CASSFSLPGLEQETQYF
.	TRBV6-5	TRBJ2-7	few	TGTGCCAGCAGTTACAAGGGTTCCCACGAGCAGTACTTC	CASSYKGSHEQYF
.	TRBV12-3/TRBV12-4	TRBJ2-3	.	TGTGCCAGCAACCCGACAGGCCTCGAAGATACGCAGTATTTT	CASNPTGLEDTQYF
.	TRBV11-1	TRBJ2-2	.	TGTGCCAGCAGGGTGGTTAGCGGACTGTTCGGGGAGCTGTTTTTT	CASRVVSGLFGELFF
.	TRBV14	TRBJ2-1	.	TGTGCCAGCAGCCAAGAAGGGGGGGTCTCCTACAATGAGCAGTTCTTC	CASSQEGGVSYNEQFF
.	TRBV10-3	TRBJ1-1	.	TGTGCCATCTCTAGAGGGACTGAAGCTTTCTTT	CAISRGTEAFF
.	TRBV7-8	TRBJ1-1	few	TGTGCCAGCAGCTTAGTCTCTATGGGTGGTGAAGCTTTCTTT	CASSLVSMGGEAFF
.	TRBV7-3	TRBJ2-1	.	TGTGCCAGCAGCTTGACAGAAACTCACAATGAGCAGTTCTTC	CASSLTETHNEQFF
TRBD2	TRBV20-1	TRBJ2-3	.	TGCAGTGCTAGAGCGTCTAGCGGGATTACGCAGTATTTT	CSARASSGITQYF
TRBD1	TRBV6-4	TRBJ1-3	.	TGTGCCAGCGGGCCCCCGGGACAGGGGAACTCGAACACCATATATTTT	CASGPPGQGNSNTIYF
.	TRBV2	TRBJ1-6	medium-sized	TGTGCCAGCAGTGAAGAGGGGCGATCACCCCTCCACTTT	CASSEEGRSPLHF
TRBD2	TRBV2	TRBJ2-5	few	TGTGCCAGCAGTGGGACTAGCGGGAGACAAGAGACCCAGTACTTC	CASSGTSGRQETQYF
.	TRBV20-1	TRBJ2-5	.	TGCAGTGCTACACTCCTCCCTCGGGGAAGGCAGAGGTCCCAGTACTTC	CSATLLPRGRQRSQYF
.	TRBV7-9	TRBJ2-5	.	TGTGCCCGCAGCCCCGGGACTGGGTGGGAGACCCAGTACTTC	CARSPGTGWETQYF
TRBD1	TRBV6-1	TRBJ1-1	.	TGTGCCAGCATCCAGACAGGGCTCATGAACACTGAAGCTTTCTTT	CASIQTGLMNTEAFF
.	TRBV6-6	TRBJ2-3	.	TGTGCCAGCAGGTCTGGGGTGGGCACAGATACGCAGTATTTT	CASRSGVGTDTQYF
.	TRBV18	TRBJ2-5	.	TGTGCCAGCTCTCGAACCGCGCAAGAGACCCAGTACTTC	CASSRTAQETQYF
TRBD2	TRBV30	TRBJ2-6	few	TGTGCCTGGACCTCTAGGACCTGGGGGGGTGGGGCCAACGTCCTGACTTTC	CAWTSRTWGGGANVLTF
.	TRBV7-6	TRBJ2-2	.	TGTGCCAGCAGCCCGCGTCTCCCCGGTGGCGGGGAGCTGTTTTTT	CASSPRLPGGGELFF
.	TRBV7-8	TRBJ2-1	.	TGTGCCAGCAGCTTAGTCGGTGGGAGTTACTACAATGAGCAGTTCTTC	CASSLVGGSYYNEQFF
TRBD2	TRBV20-1	TRBJ2-3	.	TGCAGTGCGCTCCCGGTTAGCGGGTATTTTGGAGATACGCAGTATTTT	CSALPVSGYFGDTQYF
TRBD2	TRBV27	TRBJ2-7	.	TGTGCCAGCAGTTTATCTGTCCTCGGGGGGTCGGACGAGCAGTACTTC	CASSLSVLGGSDEQYF
TRBD2	TRBV20-1	TRBJ2-3	.	TGCAGTGCTAGGTCGACCGGGACTAGCGGACGAGATACGCAGTATTTT	CSARSTGTSGRDTQYF
TRBD1	TRBV28	TRBJ1-5	.	TGTGCCAGCAGTTTGGGGGGGACAGGGGAAAATCAGCCCCAGCATTTT	CASSLGGTGENQPQHF
TRBD1	TRBV25-1	TRBJ1-5	.	TGTGCCAGCAGTGAATGGGGACAGGGGGCGAATCAGCCCCAGCATTTT	CASSEWGQGANQPQHF
TRBD1	TRBV7-9	TRBJ2-7	.	TGTGCCAGCAGCTACGGGACAGGGGGCTACGAGCAGTACTTC	CASSYGTGGYEQYF
.	TRBV7-9	TRBJ1-3	.	TGTGCCAGCAGCTTAGGGGATGCTGGAAACACCATATATTTT	CASSLGDAGNTIYF
TRBD1	TRBV12-3/TRBV12-4	TRBJ2-5	once	TGTGCCAGCAGTACCGACCAGGGGGCCCAAGAGACCCAGTACTTC	CASSTDQGAQETQYF
.	TRBV6-1	TRBJ2-3	.	TGTGCCAGCAGTGATTTCCAGGGTAGGGCAGATACGCAGTATTTT	CASSDFQGRADTQYF
.	TRBV20-1	TRBJ1-2	few	TGCAGTGCTGTCCCGGGGGGCCCCTATGGCTACACCTTC	CSAVPGGPYGYTF
.	TRBV6-2/TRBV6-3	TRBJ2-3	.	TGTGCCAGCAGTTATCAGTCCGTTGGTAGCCGGTATTTT	CASSYQSVGSRYF
TRBD2	TRBV9	TRBJ2-1	.	TGTGCTAGCAGCGTTACAACCGGGACTAGCGGGAGCAATGAGCAGTTCTTC	CASSVTTGTSGSNEQFF
TRBD1	TRBV2	TRBJ1-5	.	TGTGCCAGCAGTGACAGGGGGCTGAGTCAGCCCCAGCATTTT	CASSDRGLSQPQHF
.	TRBV20-1	TRBJ2-7	medium-sized	TGCAGTGCTCCCCACTATATAACAGGGAACGAGCAGTACTTC	CSAPHYITGNEQYF
.	TRBV10-3	TRBJ1-6	.	TGTGCCATCAGTGAGTCCCTACCCAGGGCGAATTCACCCCTCCACTTT	CAISESLPRANSPLHF
.	TRBV7-6	TRBJ2-5	few	TGTGCCAGCAGCTTAGTTGGACGACACCAAGAGACCCAGTACTTC	CASSLVGRHQETQYF
TRBD1	TRBV20-1	TRBJ2-7	once	TGCAGTGCTCGGACAGGGGCCCCCTACGAGCAGTACTTC	CSARTGAPYEQYF
.	TRBV10-3	TRBJ2-7	few	TGTGCCATCAGTGATTTGGCAGCCTCCTACGAGCAGTACTTC	CAISDLAASYEQYF
.	TRBV2	TRBJ2-5	.	TGTGCCAGCACTAATAGGGGGTACCAAGAGACCCAGTACTTC	CASTNRGYQETQYF
TRBD2	TRBV20-1	TRBJ2-1	few	TGCAGTGCTAGGGGGCTAGCGGGAATATTGGAGCAGTTCTTC	CSARGLAGILEQFF
.	TRBV7-3	TRBJ2-1	few	TGTGCCAGCAGCTTCAGCGGCGTTGAGCAGTTCTTC	CASSFSGVEQFF
.	TRBV20-1	TRBJ1-2	few	TGCAGTGCTAGGGGCGGTTATCCTGGCTACACCTTC	CSARGGYPGYTF
.	TRBV20-1	TRBJ2-7	few	TGCAGTGCTAGAGTGTTGGCCAACAGGGACGAGCAGTACTTC	CSARVLANRDEQYF
.	TRBV24-1	TRBJ2-5	few	TGTGCCACCAGTACTACAGCGGTAAACCAAGAGACCCAGTACTTC	CATSTTAVNQETQYF
TRBD1	TRBV6-1	TRBJ2-1	few	TGTGCCAGCAGGAAACAGGGGGCGGTTCGTAATGAGCAGTTCTTC	CASRKQGAVRNEQFF
.	TRBV7-2	TRBJ2-7	.	TGTGCCAGCAGCTTAAATGGGGACGCCTCCTACGAGCAGTACTTC	CASSLNGDASYEQYF